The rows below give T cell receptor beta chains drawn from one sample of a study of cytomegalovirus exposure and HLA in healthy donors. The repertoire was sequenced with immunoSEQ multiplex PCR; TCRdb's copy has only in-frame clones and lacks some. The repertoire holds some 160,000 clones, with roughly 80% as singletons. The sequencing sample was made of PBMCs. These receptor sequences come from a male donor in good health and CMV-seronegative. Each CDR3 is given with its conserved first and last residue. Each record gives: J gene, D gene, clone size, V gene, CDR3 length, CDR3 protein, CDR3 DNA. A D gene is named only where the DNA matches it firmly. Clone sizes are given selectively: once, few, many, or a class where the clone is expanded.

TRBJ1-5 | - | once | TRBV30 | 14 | CAWSGGGPNQPQHF | TGTGCCTGGAGTGGCGGGGGACCCAATCAGCCCCAGCATTTT
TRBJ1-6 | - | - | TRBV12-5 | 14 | CASGREGYNSPLHF | TGTGCTAGTGGCCGCGAGGGATATAATTCACCCCTCCACTTT
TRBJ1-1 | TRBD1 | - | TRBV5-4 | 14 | CASSSGQADTEAFF | TGTGCCAGCAGCTCGGGACAGGCGGACACTGAAGCTTTCTTT
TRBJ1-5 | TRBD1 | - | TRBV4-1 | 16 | CASSQEGARGSQPQHF | TGCGCCAGCAGCCAGGAGGGGGCCAGGGGATCTCAGCCCCAGCATTTT
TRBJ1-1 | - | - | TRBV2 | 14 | CASRPGTMNTEAFF | TGTGCCAGCAGACCGGGGACAATGAACACTGAAGCTTTCTTT
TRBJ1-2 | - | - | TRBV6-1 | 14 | CASSQFQGDYGYTF | TGTGCCAGCAGCCAATTTCAGGGTGACTATGGCTACACCTTC
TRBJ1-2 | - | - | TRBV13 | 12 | CASSLGDFQGTF | TGTGCCAGCAGCTTAGGGGACTTTCAAGGCACCTTC
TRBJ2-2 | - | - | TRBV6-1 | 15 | CASSKGGWNTGELFF | TGTGCCAGCAGCAAAGGAGGTTGGAACACCGGGGAGCTGTTTTTT
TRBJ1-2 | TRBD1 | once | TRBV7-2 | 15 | CASSTWTGGDYGYTF | TGTGCCAGCAGCACCTGGACAGGGGGCGACTATGGCTACACCTTC
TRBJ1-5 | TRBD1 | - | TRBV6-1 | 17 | CASSEGPGGAVTQPQHF | TGTGCCAGCAGTGAAGGGCCAGGGGGCGCGGTTACTCAGCCCCAGCATTTT
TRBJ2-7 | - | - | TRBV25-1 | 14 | CASQQPGIPYEQYF | TGTGCCAGCCAACAGCCAGGGATCCCCTACGAGCAGTACTTC
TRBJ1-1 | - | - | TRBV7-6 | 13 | CASSRSGDTEAFF | TGTGCCAGCAGCCGGTCGGGGGACACTGAAGCTTTCTTT
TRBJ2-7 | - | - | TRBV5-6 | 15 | CASSFRGLGNYEQYF | TGTGCCAGCAGCTTTAGGGGTCTCGGAAACTACGAGCAGTACTTC
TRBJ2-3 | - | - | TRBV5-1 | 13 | CASTLGPLDTQYF | TGCGCCAGCACCCTGGGGCCCTTAGATACGCAGTATTTT
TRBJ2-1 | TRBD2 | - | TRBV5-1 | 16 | CASSRGLAVGGDEQFF | TGCGCCAGCAGCCGTGGACTAGCGGTGGGGGGGGATGAGCAGTTCTTC
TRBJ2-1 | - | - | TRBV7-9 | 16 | CASSLALRDLHNEQFF | TGTGCCAGCAGCTTAGCGCTGAGGGATCTCCACAATGAGCAGTTCTTC
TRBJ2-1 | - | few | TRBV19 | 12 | CASSMGTDEQFF | TGTGCCAGTAGTATGGGCACCGACGAGCAGTTCTTC
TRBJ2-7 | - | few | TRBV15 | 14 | CATSRVTEGYEQYF | TGTGCCACCAGCAGAGTCACAGAAGGCTACGAGCAGTACTTC
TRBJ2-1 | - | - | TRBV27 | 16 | CASSLLGTSSYNEQFF | TGTGCCAGCAGTTTATTGGGGACAAGCTCCTACAATGAGCAGTTCTTC
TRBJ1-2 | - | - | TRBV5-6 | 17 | CASSLVPIVLSGYGYTF | TGTGCCAGCAGCCTTGTGCCGATTGTCCTTTCAGGCTATGGCTACACCTTC
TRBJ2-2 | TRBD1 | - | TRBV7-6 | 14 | CASSLPTGAGELFF | TGTGCCAGCAGCTTACCTACAGGGGCCGGGGAGCTGTTTTTT
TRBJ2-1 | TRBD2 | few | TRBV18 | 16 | CASSPLTSGGADEQFF | TGTGCCAGCTCACCATTGACTAGCGGGGGGGCGGATGAGCAGTTCTTC
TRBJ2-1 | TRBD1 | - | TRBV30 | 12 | CAWSFRGISQFF | TGTGCCTGGAGTTTCAGGGGGATTTCGCAGTTCTTC
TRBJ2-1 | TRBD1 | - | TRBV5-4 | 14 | CASSPGQGNNEQFF | TGTGCCAGCAGCCCCGGACAGGGAAACAATGAGCAGTTCTTC
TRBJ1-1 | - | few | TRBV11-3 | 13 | CASSLQRATEAFF | TGTGCCAGCAGCCTACAGAGAGCCACTGAAGCTTTCTTT
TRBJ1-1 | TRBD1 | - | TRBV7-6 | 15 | CASSFGTGWNTEAFF | TGTGCCAGCAGCTTCGGGACAGGATGGAACACTGAAGCTTTCTTT
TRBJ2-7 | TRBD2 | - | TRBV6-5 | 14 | CASSRGGPSYEQYF | TGTGCCAGCAGCCGGGGGGGCCCATCCTACGAGCAGTACTTC